This T cell receptor beta chain stems from a study of human T cells and chemical hapten exposure. Germline V gene sequence: CDR1 MGHRA, CDR2 YSYEKL. The CDR3 has 15 amino acids. Trimming stripped 0 bases from V and 3 bases from J, with 12 bases between. General observations from the study: Expanded TCR sets contained significantly more large CDR3 similarity clusters than controls. TCRs at a frequency above 1 in 1000 stayed unchanged with DPC sensitization.

This clonotype was seen at least ten times. Its antigen is unidentified. The time point was: patch test 1, 2 weeks after DPC sensitization. Treatment: therapeutic diphenylcyclopropenone sensitization with weekly scalp DPC. TCRdb reanalysed the RACE reads using MiXCR and keeps one entry per CDR3 protein. The data contain approximately 80,000 distinct CDR3 sequences, around 10% of them singletons. The source is a woman in her 50s with alopecia areata. Some clones in this sample may be carry-over from other donors' samples. The genes are TRBV4-1 and TRBJ2-7; D is undetermined. This specimen consisted of whole blood, obtained in connection with sensitization to the hapten diphenylcyclopropenone (DPC). CDR3 in DNA: TGCGCCAGCAGCCAAGAAGCGAACAGCTTCTACGAGCAGTACTTC. Translating it yields CASSQEANSFYEQYF.